The 4 T cell receptor beta chains given below trace back to one sample, sequenced in a study of cytomegalovirus exposure and HLA in healthy donors. The PCR ran on 60 Vbeta and 13 Jbeta primers. TCRdb keeps only in-frame clones here, not all; method: immunoSEQ multiplex PCR. The data hold about 110,000 clones, with 82% observed a single time. Sequencing was done on a sample of PBMCs. The receptors come from a man aged 50 or older in good health and CMV-seronegative.

The chain recombines TRBV28 with TRBJ1-1; a weak D match, TRBD1 (6 bases). CDR3 size: 12 residues. Trimming left V 8 bases short and J 1 base short, with 8 bases between. The germline gives CDR1 MDHEN, CDR2 SYDVKM. In DNA, the CDR3 is TGTGCCAGCGAGACAGGGAACACTGAAGCTTTCTTT. Translation gives CASETGNTEAFF.

The chain is built from TRBV10-2 and TRBJ1-1; tentatively, D is TRBD1 (5 bases). Trimming removed 3 bases at V and 4 bases at J, with 18 bases between. Germline V gives CDR1 WSHSY, CDR2 SAAADI. CDR3 size: 16 residues. Here the CDR3 reads CASSDPSLGGGTEAFF. The CDR3, as DNA: TGCGCCAGCAGTGACCCCTCGCTGGGGGGGGGCACTGAAGCTTTCTTT.

V usage is TRBV7-9 and J usage is TRBJ2-7; 8 nucleotides align to TRBD1. Germline assignment: CDR1 SEHNR and CDR2 FQNEAQ (reference sequence). J gave up 0 bases and V 5 bases, and 6 bases lay outside the gene matches. This CDR3 spans 15 amino acids. CDR3 amino acids: CASSRQGTFSYEQYF. DNA for the CDR3: TGTGCCAGCAGCAGACAGGGGACTTTCTCCTACGAGCAGTACTTC.

The chain joins TRBV4-3 to TRBJ1-4; D may be TRBD1 (6 bases). Germline V gene data show CDR1 as LGHNA and CDR2 as YSLEER. V was cut by 1 base and J by 5 bases, with 11 bases left in between. The CDR3 covers 15 residues. The CDR3 loop reads CASSQALGQNEKLFF. In DNA, the CDR3 is TGCGCCAGCAGCCAAGCCCTGGGACAAAATGAAAAACTGTTTTTT.